This passage covers 10 T cell receptor beta chains from one sample sequenced in a study of cytotoxic CD8 clonotypes in ibrutinib-treated CLL. Repertoires were generated with immunoSEQ multiplex PCR, while TCRdb's copy carries only in-frame clones and drops some. The table includes some 200,000 clones, just over 70% detected once. Sample: PBMCs, taken after 12 months of ibrutinib treatment. The receptors derive from a human donor with chronic lymphocytic leukemia.

Here the CDR3 DNA reads TGTGCCAGGAGGGCCACGGCAGGAGGTCAGCCCCAGCATTTT. This codes for CARRATAGGQPQHF. The V gene is TRBV5-3, the J gene TRBJ1-5; D uncertain. TRBV5-3 is an ORF, and what it does is uncertain. This CDR3 is built from 14 residues. Trimming took 8 bases from V and 6 from J, leaving 18 bases between them.

This chain uses TRBV9 with TRBJ1-4; no reliable D call. Trimming removed 3 bases from V and 4 bases from J, with 10 bases in between. This CDR3 is built from 14 residues. CDR1 and CDR2 from the germline V gene are SGDLS and YYNGEE. The CDR3 DNA is TGTGCCAGCAGCGCTAGCCACGATAATGAAAAACTGTTTTTT. Translation gives CASSASHDNEKLFF.

CDR3 sequence (DNA): TGTGCCAGCAGCCCCCGGAGCGGAGCTCAGCGGGAGCAGTACTTC. As protein: CASSPRSGAQREQYF. The chain joins TRBV7-9 to TRBJ2-7; D perhaps matches TRBD2 (5 bases). Trimming stripped 5 bases from V and 7 bases from J, with 21 bases between. Germline V lookup: CDR1 SEHNR, CDR2 FQNEAQ (reference sequence). CDR3 length: 15 residues.

This clone was observed a few times. The V call is TRBV7-9, the J call TRBJ1-1; the D gene is possibly TRBD1 (6 bases). V was cut by 5 bases and J by 3 bases, with 16 bases left in between. This CDR3 contains 15 residues. Germline V CDR1 and CDR2: SEHNR, FQNEAQ (reference sequence). CDR3 nucleotides: TGTGCCAGCAGCGAAATACAGGGACTACACACTGAAGCTTTCTTT. Protein product: CASSEIQGLHTEAFF.

The rearrangement uses TRBV4-1 and TRBJ2-2; 12 positions agree with TRBD2. V was pared by 3 bases and J by 7 bases, with 15 bases of the junction left unmatched. Germline-derived CDR1 and CDR2 are MGHRA and YSYEKL. The length of the CDR3 is 19 residues. The CDR3 region is CASSQDAPRASGRVGELFF. For the CDR3, the DNA is TGCGCCAGCAGCCAGGATGCCCCCAGGGCTAGCGGGAGGGTCGGGGAGCTGTTTTTT.

V is TRBV5-6 and J is TRBJ2-5; possible D gene TRBD1, 6 bases. Germline-derived CDR1 and CDR2 are SGHDT and YYEEEE. There are 15 residues in the CDR3. Trimming removed 7 bases from V and 3 bases from J, with 19 bases in between. DNA of the CDR3: TGTGCCAGCGCGAAAGCAGGGGTCCCTAAAGAGACCCAGTACTTC. Protein: CASAKAGVPKETQYF.

This chain connects TRBV19 to TRBJ1-1; D perhaps matches TRBD1 (5 bases). Germline V gene data show CDR1 as LNHDA and CDR2 as SQIVND (reference sequence). The CDR3 loop spans 13 amino acids. V lost 6 bases and J 5 bases, leaving 13 bases between the germline ends. This chain's CDR3 is CASSPGRGTEAFF. DNA for the CDR3: TGTGCCAGTAGCCCCGGTAGGGGTACTGAAGCTTTCTTT. Complete variable domain (other parts from reference TRBV19 and TRBJ1-1): DGGITQSPKYLFRKEGQNVTLSCEQNLNHDAMYWYRQDPGQGLRLIYYSQIVNDFQKGDIAEGYSVSREKKESFPLTVTSAQKNPTAFYLCASSPGRGTEAFFGQGTRLTVV.

V and J are TRBV27 and TRBJ1-1; D not resolved. V was cut by 4 bases and J by 0 bases, with 9 bases left in between. CDR3 length: 14 residues. CDR1 and CDR2 (germline): MNHEY, SMNVEV (reference sequence). CDR3 sequence reads: CASSWGYLNTEAFF. CDR3 nucleotides: TGTGCCAGCAGTTGGGGATACCTGAACACTGAAGCTTTCTTT.

The CDR3 loop is CASSYGLPSSYEQYF. The CDR3 DNA reads as TGTGCCAGCAGTTACGGGTTACCGAGCTCCTACGAGCAGTACTTC. The chain couples TRBV6-5 to TRBJ2-7; D is uncertain. V was pared by 2 bases and J by 0 bases, with 11 bases between. Germline-derived CDR1 and CDR2 are MNHEY and SVGAGI. This CDR3 comprises 15 residues.

V and J are TRBV4-3 and TRBJ2-1, with D tentatively TRBD2 (6 bases). Germline CDR1 is LGHNA and CDR2 is YSLEER. Trimming cost V 0 bases and J 3 bases, with 12 bases left between them. The CDR3 is made up of 16 amino acids. The chain's CDR3 is CASSQDTGGLYNEQFF. The CDR3 coding sequence is TGCGCCAGCAGCCAAGACACCGGGGGACTCTACAATGAGCAGTTCTTC.